This TCR beta chain stems from a study of blood T cell repertoires in COVID-19. Background on the study: There were acute and convalescent COVID-19 samples, and they came from the United States, Italy and Spain. Nucleic acid was either cDNA or gDNA, and it came from T cells, B-cell-depleted T cells, or PBMCs.

The study drew participants aged about 18 to 95 years from 24 US areas. People in the exposed group encountered a COVID-19 case within 2 weeks before entering the study. This CDR3 spans 13 amino acids. V gave up 3 bases and J gave up 5 bases; unmatched junction bases: 2. CDR1 SGHAT and CDR2 FQDESV come from the germline V gene (reference sequence). The assay was immunoSEQ multiplex PCR, and TCRdb's table has in-frame clones only and misses some. The sample has under 250,000 clones, under 90% seen once. The chain uses TRBV11-1 and TRBJ2-5; the match to TRBD2 covers 8 bases. Sequenced: PBMCs or T cells enriched from blood (not recorded which). The TCR comes from a woman in her thirties or forties who had been exposed to COVID-19. In nucleotides, the CDR3 is TGTGCCAGCAGCTTCTCGGGAGGGGAGACCCAGTACTTC. Its translation: CASSFSGGETQYF.